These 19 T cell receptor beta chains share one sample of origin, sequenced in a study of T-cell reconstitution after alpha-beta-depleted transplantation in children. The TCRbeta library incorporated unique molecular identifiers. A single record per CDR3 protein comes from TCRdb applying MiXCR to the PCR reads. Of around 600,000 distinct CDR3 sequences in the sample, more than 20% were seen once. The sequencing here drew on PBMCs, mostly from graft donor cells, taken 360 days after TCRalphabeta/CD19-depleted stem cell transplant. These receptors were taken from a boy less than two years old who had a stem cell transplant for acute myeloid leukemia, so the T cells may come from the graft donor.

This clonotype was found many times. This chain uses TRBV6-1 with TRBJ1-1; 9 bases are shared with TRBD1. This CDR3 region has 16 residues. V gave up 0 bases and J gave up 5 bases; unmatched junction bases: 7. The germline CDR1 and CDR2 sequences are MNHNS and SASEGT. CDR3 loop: CASSEAPGQGSTEAFF. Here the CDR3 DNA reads TGTGCCAGCAGTGAAGCCCCGGGACAGGGCTCTACTGAAGCTTTCTTT.

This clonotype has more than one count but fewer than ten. The CDR3 loop is CSARGWTSGGGGEQFF. The CDR3 DNA reads as TGCAGTGCTAGAGGGTGGACTAGCGGGGGGGGCGGTGAGCAGTTCTTC. The genes are TRBV20-1 and TRBJ2-1; the match to TRBD2 covers 15 bases. The CDR3 covers 16 residues. Germline V gene sequence: CDR1 DFQATT, CDR2 SNEGSKA (reference sequence). V gave up 1 base and J gave up 9 bases; unmatched junction bases: 7.

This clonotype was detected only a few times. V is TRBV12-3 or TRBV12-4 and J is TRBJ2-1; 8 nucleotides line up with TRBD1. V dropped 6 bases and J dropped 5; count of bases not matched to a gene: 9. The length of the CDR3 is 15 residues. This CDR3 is CASSGTGHLNNEQFF. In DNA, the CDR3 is TGTGCCAGCAGCGGGACAGGTCACCTCAACAATGAGCAGTTCTTC.

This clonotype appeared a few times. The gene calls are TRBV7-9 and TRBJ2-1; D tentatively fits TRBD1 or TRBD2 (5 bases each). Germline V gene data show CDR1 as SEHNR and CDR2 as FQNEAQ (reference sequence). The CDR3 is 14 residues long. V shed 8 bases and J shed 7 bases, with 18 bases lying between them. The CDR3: CASLQTGTPNEQFF. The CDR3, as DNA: TGTGCCAGCCTTCAAACCGGGACCCCAAATGAGCAGTTCTTC.

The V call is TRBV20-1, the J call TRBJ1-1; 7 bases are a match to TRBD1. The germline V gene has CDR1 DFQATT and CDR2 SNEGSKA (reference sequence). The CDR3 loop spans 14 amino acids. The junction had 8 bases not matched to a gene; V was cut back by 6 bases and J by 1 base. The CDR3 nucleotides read TGCAGTGCCGCTTCGGACAGGTCGAACACTGAAGCTTTCTTT. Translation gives CSAASDRSNTEAFF.

The CDR3 spells CAISDVEADGGTAFSGNTIYF. The CDR3, as DNA: TGTGCCATCAGTGACGTCGAGGCGGACGGTGGGACAGCTTTCTCTGGAAACACCATATATTTT. This chain connects TRBV10-3 to TRBJ1-3, with 7 bases aligning to TRBD1. Germline CDR1 reads ENHRY; CDR2 reads SYGVKD. The CDR3 sequence is 21 residues long. V shed 3 bases, J shed 0 bases, and the junction held 20 bases outside the gene matches.

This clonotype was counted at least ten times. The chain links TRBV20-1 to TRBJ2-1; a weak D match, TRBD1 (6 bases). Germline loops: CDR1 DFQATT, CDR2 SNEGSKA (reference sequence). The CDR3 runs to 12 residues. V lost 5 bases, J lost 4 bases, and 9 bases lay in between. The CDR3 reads CSAARGYNEQFF. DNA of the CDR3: TGCAGTGCTGCTAGGGGGTACAATGAGCAGTTCTTC.

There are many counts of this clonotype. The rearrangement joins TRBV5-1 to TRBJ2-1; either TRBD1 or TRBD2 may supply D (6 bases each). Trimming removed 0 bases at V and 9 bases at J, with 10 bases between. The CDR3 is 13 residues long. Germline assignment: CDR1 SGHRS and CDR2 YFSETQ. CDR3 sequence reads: CASSLDGGGEQFF. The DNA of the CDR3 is TGCGCCAGCAGCTTGGACGGGGGCGGTGAGCAGTTCTTC.

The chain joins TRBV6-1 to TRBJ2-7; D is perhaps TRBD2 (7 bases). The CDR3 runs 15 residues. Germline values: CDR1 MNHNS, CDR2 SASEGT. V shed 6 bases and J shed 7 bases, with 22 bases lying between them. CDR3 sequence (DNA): TGTGCCAGCAGCTCCCTCCGGGGGGCTCGCGGAGAGCAGTACGTC. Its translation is CASSSLRGARGEQYV.

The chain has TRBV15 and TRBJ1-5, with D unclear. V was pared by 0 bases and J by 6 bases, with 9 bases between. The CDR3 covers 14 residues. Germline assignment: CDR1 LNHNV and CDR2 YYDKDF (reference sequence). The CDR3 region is CATSRDRGTQPQHF. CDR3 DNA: TGTGCCACCAGCAGAGATCGGGGAACTCAGCCCCAGCATTTT.

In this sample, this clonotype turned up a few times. The CDR3 reads CSARRTGIMNTEAFF. The CDR3 DNA reads as TGCAGTGCTAGACGGACAGGGATAATGAACACTGAAGCTTTCTTT. The genes are TRBV20-1 and TRBJ1-1; 8 bases align to TRBD1. This CDR3 is 15 amino acids long. Germline lookup yields CDR1 DFQATT and CDR2 SNEGSKA (reference sequence). J lost 0 bases, V lost 2 bases, and 5 bases had no gene match.

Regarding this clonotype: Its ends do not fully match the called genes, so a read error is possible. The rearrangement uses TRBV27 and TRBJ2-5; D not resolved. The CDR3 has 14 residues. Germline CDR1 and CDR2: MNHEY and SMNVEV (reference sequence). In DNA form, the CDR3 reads TGTGCCAGCAGGGCATTGGCGGAGCAAGAGACCCAGTGCTTC. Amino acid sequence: CASRALAEQETQCF.

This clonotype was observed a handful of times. The CDR3 spells CASTRGDGNYGYTF. CDR3 nucleotide sequence: TGTGCCAGCACCCGTGGGGACGGCAACTATGGCTACACCTTC. V and J are TRBV12-3 or TRBV12-4 and TRBJ1-2, with a possible D match to TRBD1 (5 bases). The CDR3 contains 14 residues. Trimming took 7 bases from V and 2 from J, leaving 14 bases between them.

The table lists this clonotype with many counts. The DNA of the CDR3 is TGCAGCGTTGTAGGGGGCGATACCTACGAGCAGTACTTC. Protein: CSVVGGDTYEQYF. V is TRBV29-1 and J is TRBJ2-7; 7 bases match TRBD1. Germline lookup yields CDR1 SQVTM and CDR2 ANQGSEA. Trimming removed 4 bases from V and 2 bases from J; junction bases left unmatched: 5. This CDR3 has 13 residues.

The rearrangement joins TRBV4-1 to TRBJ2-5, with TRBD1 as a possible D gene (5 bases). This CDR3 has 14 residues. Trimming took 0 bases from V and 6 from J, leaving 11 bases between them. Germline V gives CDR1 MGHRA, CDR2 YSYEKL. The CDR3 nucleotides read TGCGCCAGCAGCCAAGAGCAGGGAAGGAAGACCCAGTACTTC. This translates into CASSQEQGRKTQYF.

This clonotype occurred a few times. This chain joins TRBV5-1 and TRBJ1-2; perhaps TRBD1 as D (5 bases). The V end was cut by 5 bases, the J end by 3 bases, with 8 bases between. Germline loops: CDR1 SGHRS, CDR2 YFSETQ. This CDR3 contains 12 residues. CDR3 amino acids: CASRQGDYGYTF. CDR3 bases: TGCGCCAGCAGGCAGGGTGACTATGGCTACACCTTC.

CDR3 nucleotide sequence: TGTGCCATCAGGGGAAACGGGACTCGGGACCAAGAGACCCAGTACTTC. Protein: CAIRGNGTRDQETQYF. The V call is TRBV10-3, the J call TRBJ2-5; a weak D match, TRBD2 (6 bases). This CDR3 is built from 16 residues. With 6 bases removed from V and 0 bases from J, the gap between germline ends came to 17 bases. The germline V gene has CDR1 ENHRY and CDR2 SYGVKD.

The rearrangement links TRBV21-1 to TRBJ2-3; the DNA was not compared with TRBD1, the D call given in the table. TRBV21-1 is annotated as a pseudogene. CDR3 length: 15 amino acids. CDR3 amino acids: CASSTGTGEADTQYF. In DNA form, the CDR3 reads TGTGCCAGCAGCACAGGGACAGGGGAGGCAGATACGCAGTATTTT.

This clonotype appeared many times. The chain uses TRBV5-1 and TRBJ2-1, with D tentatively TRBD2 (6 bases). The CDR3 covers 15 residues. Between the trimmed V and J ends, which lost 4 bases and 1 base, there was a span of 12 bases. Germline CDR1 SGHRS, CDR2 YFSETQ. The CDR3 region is CASSPTRTSYNEQFF. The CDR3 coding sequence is TGCGCCAGCAGCCCGACTAGGACATCCTACAATGAGCAGTTCTTC.